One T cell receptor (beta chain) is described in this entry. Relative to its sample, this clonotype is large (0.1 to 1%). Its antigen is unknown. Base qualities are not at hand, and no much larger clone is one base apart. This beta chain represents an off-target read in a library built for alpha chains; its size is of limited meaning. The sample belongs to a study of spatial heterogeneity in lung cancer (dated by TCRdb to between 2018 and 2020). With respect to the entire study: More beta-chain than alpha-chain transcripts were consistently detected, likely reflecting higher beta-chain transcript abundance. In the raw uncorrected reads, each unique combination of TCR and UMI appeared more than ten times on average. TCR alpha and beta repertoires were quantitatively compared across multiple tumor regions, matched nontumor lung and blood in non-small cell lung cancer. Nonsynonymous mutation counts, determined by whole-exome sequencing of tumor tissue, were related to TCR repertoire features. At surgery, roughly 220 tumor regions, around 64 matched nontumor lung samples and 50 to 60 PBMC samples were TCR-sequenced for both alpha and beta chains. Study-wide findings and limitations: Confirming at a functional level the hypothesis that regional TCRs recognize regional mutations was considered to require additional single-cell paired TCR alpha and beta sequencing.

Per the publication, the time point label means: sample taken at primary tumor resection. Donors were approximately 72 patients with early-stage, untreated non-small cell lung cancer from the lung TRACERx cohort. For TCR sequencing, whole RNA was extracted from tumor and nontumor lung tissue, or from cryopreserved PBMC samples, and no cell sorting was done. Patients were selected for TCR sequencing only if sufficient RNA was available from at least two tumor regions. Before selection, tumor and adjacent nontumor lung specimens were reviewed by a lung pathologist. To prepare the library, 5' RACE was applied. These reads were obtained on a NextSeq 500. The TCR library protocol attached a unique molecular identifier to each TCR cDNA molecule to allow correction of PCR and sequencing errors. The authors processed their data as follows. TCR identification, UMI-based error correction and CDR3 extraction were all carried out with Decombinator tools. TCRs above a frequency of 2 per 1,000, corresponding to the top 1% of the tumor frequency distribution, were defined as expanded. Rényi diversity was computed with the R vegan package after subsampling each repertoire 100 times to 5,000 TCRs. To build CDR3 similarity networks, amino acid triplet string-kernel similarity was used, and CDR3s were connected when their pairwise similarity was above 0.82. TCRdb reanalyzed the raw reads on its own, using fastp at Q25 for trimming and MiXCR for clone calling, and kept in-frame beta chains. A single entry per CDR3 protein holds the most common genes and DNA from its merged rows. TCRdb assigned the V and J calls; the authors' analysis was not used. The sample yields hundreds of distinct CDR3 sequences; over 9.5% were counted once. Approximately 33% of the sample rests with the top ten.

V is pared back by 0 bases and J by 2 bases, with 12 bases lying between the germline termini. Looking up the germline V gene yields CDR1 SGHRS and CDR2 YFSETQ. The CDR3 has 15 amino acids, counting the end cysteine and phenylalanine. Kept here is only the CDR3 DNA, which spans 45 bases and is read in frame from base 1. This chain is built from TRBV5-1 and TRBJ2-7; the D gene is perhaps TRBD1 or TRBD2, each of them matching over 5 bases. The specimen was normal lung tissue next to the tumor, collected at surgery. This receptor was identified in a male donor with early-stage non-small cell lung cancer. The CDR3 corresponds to CASSLAEGTTYEQYF. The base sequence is TGCGCCAGCAGCTTGGCCGAGGGGACCACCTACGAGCAGTACTTC.